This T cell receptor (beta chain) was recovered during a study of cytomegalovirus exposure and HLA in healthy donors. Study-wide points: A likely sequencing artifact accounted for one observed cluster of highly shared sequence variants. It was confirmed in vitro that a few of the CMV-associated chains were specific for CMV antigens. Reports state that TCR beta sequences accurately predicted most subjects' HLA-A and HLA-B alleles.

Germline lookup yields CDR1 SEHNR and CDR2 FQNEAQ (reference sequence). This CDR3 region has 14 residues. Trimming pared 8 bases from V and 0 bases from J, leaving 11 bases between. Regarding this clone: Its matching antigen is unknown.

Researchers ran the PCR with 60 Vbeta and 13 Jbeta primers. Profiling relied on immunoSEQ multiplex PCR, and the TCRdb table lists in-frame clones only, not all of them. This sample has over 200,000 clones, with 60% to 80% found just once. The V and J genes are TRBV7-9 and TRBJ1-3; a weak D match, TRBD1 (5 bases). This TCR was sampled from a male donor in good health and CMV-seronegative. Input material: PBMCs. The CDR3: CASDGHLSGNTIYF. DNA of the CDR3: TGTGCCAGCGACGGACATCTCTCTGGAAACACCATATATTTT.